This TCR beta chain was recovered during a study of graft-versus-host responses after intestinal transplantation. Study background: All recipients got anti-thymocyte globulin induction, then tacrolimus and steroids for approximately three years.

TCRdb's copy holds only in-frame clones and misses some; the assay was immunoSEQ multiplex PCR. The top ten clones hold less than 5% of a sample with about 78,000 clones, roughly 89% of them seen once. In the case of this clone: What it binds is not known.

The CDR3 runs 15 residues. Germline CDR1 reads PRHDT; CDR2 reads FYEKMQ (reference sequence). Germline trimming cut 1 base from V and 4 bases from J; bases unmatched to any gene: 4. Study-wide results and limits: An association linked early post-transplant HvG declines with peak circulating GvH clone levels. Researchers found GvH clones in recipient marrow, and some showed up first in ileum or blood.

This chain connects TRBV13 to TRBJ2-4; 7 bases align to TRBD1. Specimen: unstimulated CD8+ T cells sorted from spleen or lymph node cells, collected before transplant. The sequence came from a human donor who was the organ donor for an intestinal transplant. The CDR3 region has the DNA TGTGCCAGCAGCTTAGAGAGGGGGCAAAAAAACATTCAGTACTTC. Its translation is CASSLERGQKNIQYF. The whole variable domain, filled in from reference TRBV13 and TRBJ2-4, reads AAGVIQSPRHLIKEKRETATLKCYPIPRHDTVYWYQQGPGQDPQFLISFYEKMQSDKGSIPDRFSAQQFSDYHSELNMSSLELGDSALYFCASSLERGQKNIQYFGAGTRLSVL.